The 15 T cell receptor beta chains below come from one sample, sequenced in a study of response to subunit inactivated influenza vaccine. TCRdb recomputed calls from the RT-PCR reads with MiXCR, one row per CDR3 protein. The table lists fewer than 600,000 distinct CDR3 sequences, around 7.9% of them singletons. This specimen consisted of PBMCs from blood, obtained around 25 months after vaccination. These TCRs come from a man aged 50 to 69 who received an inactivated influenza vaccine.

In this sample, this clonotype turned up many times. CDR3 sequence (DNA): TGTGCCAGCAGTTACTCAGGACAAACCTACGAGCAGTACTTC. This encodes CASSYSGQTYEQYF. This sequence joins TRBV6-5 and TRBJ2-7; a possible D gene is TRBD1 (5 bases). Germline V gene lookup returns CDR1 MNHEY and CDR2 SVGAGI. The CDR3 spans 14 residues. Trimming cost V 0 bases and J 2 bases, with 8 bases left between them.

This clonotype was detected a few times. V gene TRBV27 combines with J gene TRBJ1-2; D ambiguous. The CDR3 extends over 13 amino acids. Germline CDR1 reads MNHEY; CDR2 reads SMNVEV (reference sequence). V was shortened by 2 bases and J by 4 bases, with 8 bases between the two germline ends. The CDR3 reads CASSLGKAYGYTF. In DNA, the CDR3 is TGTGCCAGCAGTTTAGGCAAAGCCTATGGCTACACCTTC.

This clonotype was observed many times. The genes are TRBV5-1 and TRBJ2-1, with D maybe TRBD1 (6 bases). Germline V gene data show CDR1 as SGHRS and CDR2 as YFSETQ. V lost 0 bases to trimming and J lost 7 bases, with 14 bases between them. This CDR3 has 15 amino acids. CDR3 in amino acids: CASSLEQGSWNEQFF. The CDR3 nucleotides read TGCGCCAGCAGCTTGGAACAGGGTTCGTGGAATGAGCAGTTCTTC.

Many counts were recorded for this clonotype. The chain employs TRBV20-1 and TRBJ1-3; no clear D. Germline V lookup: CDR1 DFQATT, CDR2 SNEGSKA (reference sequence). The V gene lost 7 bases and the J gene lost 0 bases, with 10 bases spanning the gap. The CDR3 contains 13 residues. The CDR3 region is CSVSGVSGNTIYF. The CDR3, as DNA: TGCAGTGTCAGCGGAGTCTCTGGAAACACCATATATTTT.

The chain couples TRBV7-8 to TRBJ2-2, with 10 bases fitting TRBD2. This CDR3 has 16 amino acids. Germline lookup yields CDR1 SGHVS and CDR2 FQNEAQ. V dropped 5 bases and J dropped 9; count of bases not matched to a gene: 12. CDR3 amino acids: CASSEIEAGGPWELFF. In DNA, the CDR3 is TGTGCCAGCAGCGAAATCGAAGCGGGGGGGCCGTGGGAGCTGTTTTTT.

This clonotype has a handful of counts. The chain combines TRBV12-3 or TRBV12-4 with TRBJ1-5; no clear D gene. Trimming shortened V by 3 bases and J by 6 bases, and 6 bases separated the two germline ends. The CDR3 spans 12 residues. The CDR3 DNA sequence: TGTGCCAGCAGTTTCGTGGGTCAGCCCCAGCATTTT. Translation gives CASSFVGQPQHF.

The chain couples TRBV6-5 to TRBJ1-5; D is unclear. Germline V gives CDR1 MNHEY, CDR2 SVGAGI. V dropped 3 bases and J dropped 0 bases, with 9 bases sitting between them. This CDR3 has 15 amino acids. The CDR3: CASSYGKVSNQPQHF. The CDR3 DNA follows: TGTGCCAGCAGTTATGGAAAGGTTAGCAATCAGCCCCAGCATTTT.

This clonotype was seen a handful of times. The chain links TRBV20-1 to TRBJ2-1; 7 bases line up with TRBD2. Germline V gene sequence: CDR1 DFQATT, CDR2 SNEGSKA (reference sequence). Trimming took 1 base from V and 2 from J; bases not matched to a gene: 5. There are 15 residues in the CDR3. In DNA, the CDR3 is TGCAGTGCTAGAGGCCAGACTAGCCCCTACAATGAGCAGTTCTTC. This sequence encodes CSARGQTSPYNEQFF.

This clonotype was observed a few times. The chain joins TRBV12-3 or TRBV12-4 to TRBJ2-1; D gene uncertain. The CDR3 sequence is 12 residues long. Trimming cost V 4 bases and J 12 bases, with 13 bases left between them. The CDR3 region has the DNA TGTGCCAGCAGTTCACCGGATATGGTGCAGTTCTTC. Encoded protein: CASSSPDMVQFF.

V gene TRBV12-3 or TRBV12-4 combines with J gene TRBJ1-1; D gene uncertain. This CDR3 has 13 residues. V dropped 7 bases and J dropped 0 bases, with 9 bases sitting between them. The CDR3 loop is CASIPGMNTEAFF. CDR3 sequence (DNA): TGTGCCAGCATCCCAGGTATGAACACTGAAGCTTTCTTT.

This clonotype showed up just a few times. The chain is built from TRBV6-1 and TRBJ2-1; 11 nucleotides line up with TRBD1. This CDR3 comprises 15 residues. Germline CDR1 and CDR2: MNHNS and SASEGT. V trimming: 5 bases; J trimming: 7 bases; junction bases outside the gene matches: 7. This CDR3 is CASSPGQGAENEQFF. CDR3 DNA: TGTGCCAGCAGTCCCGGACAGGGGGCTGAGAATGAGCAGTTCTTC.

The J gene is TRBJ2-7, the V gene TRBV11-2; the D call may be TRBD1 or TRBD2 (5 bases each). The CDR3 length is 16 residues. Germline CDR1 is SGHAT and CDR2 is FQNNGV. V was clipped by 0 bases and J by 2 bases, with 14 bases between them. DNA of the CDR3: TGTGCCAGCAGCTTAGAGGTCGGGGCCTACCCCTACGAGCAGTACTTC. This gives the protein CASSLEVGAYPYEQYF.

This chain's CDR3 is CAIRRGQDTEAFF. CDR3 in DNA: TGTGCCATCCGTCGGGGGCAGGACACTGAAGCTTTCTTT. The V gene is TRBV10-3, the J gene TRBJ1-1; the D gene is possibly TRBD1 (6 bases). Looked up from germline, CDR1 is ENHRY and CDR2 is SYGVKD. Trimming pared 8 bases from V and 3 bases from J, leaving 13 bases between. The CDR3 spans 13 residues.

A few counts support this clonotype. V usage is TRBV5-1 and J usage is TRBJ2-2; a weak D match, TRBD1 (6 bases). Trimming pared 8 bases from V and 2 bases from J, leaving 16 bases between. Germline V CDR1 and CDR2: SGHRS, YFSETQ. The CDR3 is 15 amino acids. The DNA for the CDR3 is TGCGCCAGTTACTCAGGGGTCGCCAACACCGGGGAGCTGTTTTTT. The encoded protein is CASYSGVANTGELFF.

This clonotype appeared many times. The rearrangement joins TRBV4-3 to TRBJ2-6; D may be TRBD2 (5 bases). Between the trimmed V and J ends, which lost 1 base and 0 bases, there was a span of 10 bases. Per germline, CDR1 LGHNA and CDR2 YSLEER. CDR3 size: 17 residues. CDR3: CASSQGTWVSGANVLTF. The CDR3 DNA is TGCGCCAGCAGCCAAGGGACTTGGGTCTCTGGGGCCAACGTCCTGACTTTC.